This T cell receptor beta chain originates from a study of CD8 T cells in Susac syndrome. RNA was extracted with the RNeasy kit, and a quantity of roughly 0.45 to 1 ug was reverse transcribed using random hexamers. From the immunoSEQ multiplex PCR reads, TCRdb called clonotypes with MiXCR, one entry per CDR3 protein. The sample lists 70,000 or so distinct CDR3 sequences; 85% to 95% were seen once. Trimming removed 3 bases at V and 4 bases at J, with 12 bases between. The length of the CDR3 is 13 residues. Per the germline V gene, CDR1 is SQVTM and CDR2 is ANQGSEA. This receptor was obtained from a human donor with multiple sclerosis. This rearrangement joins TRBV29-1 to TRBJ1-2, with D perhaps matching TRBD1 (6 bases). Source material: CD8+ T cells from PBMCs. The CDR3 DNA reads as TGCAGCGTTGACAAGGGGGGCGGCTATGGCTACACCTTC. Its translation is CSVDKGGGYGYTF.